One and the same sample provided the 4 T cell receptor beta chains below, sequenced in a study of identical twins. MiXCR was run by TCRdb on the 5' RACE reads, yielding one entry per CDR3 protein. Of approximately 500,000 distinct CDR3 sequences listed, roughly 26% are singletons. These sequences were also reported in another study, on T cells expressing NK-cell markers.

Sequencing was done on a sample of CD4+ T cells sorted from blood. All receptors come from a woman younger than 35 in good health.

The chain links TRBV7-2 to TRBJ2-2, with 8 bases identical to TRBD2. The CDR3 loop spans 15 amino acids. Germline CDR1 and CDR2: SGHTA and FQGNSA. Unmatched junction bases numbered 4, after V lost 2 bases and J lost 5 bases. In nucleotides, the CDR3 is TGTGCCAGCAGCTTAAGGACTAGCATAACCGGGGAGCTGTTTTTT. It specifies CASSLRTSITGELFF.

Remarks on this clonotype: An end of the junction does not agree with germline; a read error may underlie this. For the CDR3, the DNA is TGTGCCACCCGGGACTACGATGAGCAGTTCTTC. This encodes CATRDYDEQFF. The chain joins TRBV28 to TRBJ2-1; 7 bases align to TRBD2. The germline V gene encodes CDR1 MDHEN and CDR2 SYDVKM. The CDR3 runs to 11 residues.

V gene TRBV29-1 combines with J gene TRBJ1-1; D may be TRBD1 (5 bases). Trimming shortened V by 6 bases and J by 1 base, and 6 bases separated the two germline ends. This CDR3 comprises 11 residues. In germline, CDR1 is SQVTM, CDR2 ANQGSEA. CDR3 loop: CSVDRNTEAFF. CDR3 coding DNA: TGCAGCGTCGACAGGAACACTGAAGCTTTCTTT.

Of note for this clonotype: Germline and junction disagree at one end, which may indicate a read error. The chain has TRBV5-1 and TRBJ1-4, with D uncertain. Germline CDR1 SGHRS, CDR2 YFSETQ. The CDR3 is 14 amino acids. The CDR3 DNA sequence: TGCGCCAGCACCTTGGGAGGGCATAATGAAAAACTGTTTTTT. Its translation is CASTLGGHNEKLFF.